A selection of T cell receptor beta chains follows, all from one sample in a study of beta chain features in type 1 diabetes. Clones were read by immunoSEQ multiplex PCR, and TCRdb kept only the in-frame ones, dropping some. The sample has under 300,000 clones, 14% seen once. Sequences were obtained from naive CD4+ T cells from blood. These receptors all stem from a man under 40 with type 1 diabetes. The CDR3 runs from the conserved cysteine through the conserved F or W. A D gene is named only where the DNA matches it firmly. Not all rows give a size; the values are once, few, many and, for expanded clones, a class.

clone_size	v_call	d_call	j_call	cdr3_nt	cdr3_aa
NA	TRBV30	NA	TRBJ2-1	TGTGCCTGGAGTGTCGGGGATGAGCAGTTCTTC	CAWSVGDEQFF
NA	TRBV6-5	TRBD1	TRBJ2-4	TGTGCCAGCAGTTACTCGGGGACAGTCAAAAACATTCAGTACTTC	CASSYSGTVKNIQYF
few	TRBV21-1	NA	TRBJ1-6	TGTGCCAGCATCCGGACAGGGGATAATTCACCCCTCCACTTT	CASIRTGDNSPLHF
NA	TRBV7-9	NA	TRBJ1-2	TGTGCCAGCAGCTTAGATCGGGGAGGCGGACTCTATGGCTACACCTTC	CASSLDRGGGLYGYTF
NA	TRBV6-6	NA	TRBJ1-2	TGTGCCAGCAGTTACAGGGGGAAGGACTATGGCTACACCTTC	CASSYRGKDYGYTF
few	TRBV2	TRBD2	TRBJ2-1	TGTGCCAGCGCTCTAGCGGGAGGGGAATGGAATGAGCAGTTCTTC	CASALAGGEWNEQFF
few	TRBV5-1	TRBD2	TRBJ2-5	TGCGCCAGCAGCTTGGGGGCTAGCGGGAGAGGAGAGACCCAGTACTTC	CASSLGASGRGETQYF
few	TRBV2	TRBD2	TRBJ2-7	TGTGCCAGCAGTGGGACTAGCGGGGGTGGCGAGCAGTACTTC	CASSGTSGGGEQYF
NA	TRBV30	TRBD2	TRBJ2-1	TGTGCCTGGAGTGTAGTAGCGGGCTCTAGGGATGAGCAGTTCTTC	CAWSVVAGSRDEQFF
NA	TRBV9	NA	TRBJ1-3	TGTGCCAGCAGCGCACAGGGAGGGGCCTACTCTGGAAACACCATATATTTT	CASSAQGGAYSGNTIYF
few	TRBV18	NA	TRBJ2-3	TGTGCCAGCTCACCTGTCGGAGCAGTGGTGACAGATACGCAGTATTTT	CASSPVGAVVTDTQYF
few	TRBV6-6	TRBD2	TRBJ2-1	TGTGCCAGCAGTGGCCGACTAGCGGATGTGGAGTTCTTC	CASSGRLADVEFF
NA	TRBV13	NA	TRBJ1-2	TGTGCCAGCAGCCCGCGGGATGCTGCTAACTATGGCTACACCTTC	CASSPRDAANYGYTF
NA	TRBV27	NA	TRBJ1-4	TGTGCCAGCAGTTTTCGGGGAACGGTTAGGGCCGGTAATGAAAAACTGTTTTTT	CASSFRGTVRAGNEKLFF
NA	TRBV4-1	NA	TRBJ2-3	TGCGCCAGCAGCCAAGACTTACTAGATACGCAGTATTTT	CASSQDLLDTQYF
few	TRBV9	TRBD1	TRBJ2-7	TGTGCCAGCAGCGTAGAGGGACAGGCGACCTACGAGCAGTACTTC	CASSVEGQATYEQYF
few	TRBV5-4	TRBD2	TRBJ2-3	TGTGCCAGCAGCTTGGCATTAGCGGGGGGGAAAGATACGCAGTATTTT	CASSLALAGGKDTQYF
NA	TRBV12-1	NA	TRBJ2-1	TGTGCCAGCACCCATCAGAGGCTGGAATACAATGAGCAGTTCTTC	CASTHQRLEYNEQFF
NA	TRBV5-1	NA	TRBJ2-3	TGCGCCAGCTCGTGGCCGGGAGATACGCAGTATTTT	CASSWPGDTQYF
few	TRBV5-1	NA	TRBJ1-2	TGCGCCAGCAGCTTGACAGGGATCTATGGCTACACCTTC	CASSLTGIYGYTF
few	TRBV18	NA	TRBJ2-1	TGTGCCAGCTCACCTCCGGGGTACAATGAGCAGTTCTTC	CASSPPGYNEQFF
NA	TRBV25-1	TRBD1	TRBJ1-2	TGTGCCAGCGGGTTGACAGGGGGATATGGCTACACCTTC	CASGLTGGYGYTF
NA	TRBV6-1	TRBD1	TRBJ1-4	TGTGCCAGCAGTCCAGGGGGTTTGGGTGAAAAACTGTTTTTT	CASSPGGLGEKLFF
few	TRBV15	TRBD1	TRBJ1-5	TGTGCCACCAGCAGAGTAAGGGGGCGGGATCAGCCCCAGCATTTT	CATSRVRGRDQPQHF
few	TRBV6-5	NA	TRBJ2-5	TGTGCCAGCAGTTACTCGGTTGTACAGGGTCCAGAGACCCAGTACTTC	CASSYSVVQGPETQYF
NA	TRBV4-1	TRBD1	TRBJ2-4	TGCGCCAGCAGCCCGGACAGGGGGCTAGCCAAAAACATTCAGTACTTC	CASSPDRGLAKNIQYF
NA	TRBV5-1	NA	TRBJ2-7	TGCGCCAGCAGCTTTGGCCTAGTGGGCGAGCAGTACTTC	CASSFGLVGEQYF
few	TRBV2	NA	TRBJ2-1	TGTGCCAGCAGTGAACTCGGGGGAAGGAATAGCGATGAGCAGTTCTTC	CASSELGGRNSDEQFF
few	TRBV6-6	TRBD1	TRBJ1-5	TGTGCCAGCGGTCCGGGACAGGGGGCGGGTCAGCCCCAGCATTTT	CASGPGQGAGQPQHF
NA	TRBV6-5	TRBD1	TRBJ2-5	TGTGCCAGCAGTTACGCCGACAGGGCACGTAGAGAGACCCAGTACTTC	CASSYADRARRETQYF
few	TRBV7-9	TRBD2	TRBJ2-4	TGTGCCAGCAGCTCGTTGACTAGCGGAGCCAAAAACATTCAGTACTTC	CASSSLTSGAKNIQYF
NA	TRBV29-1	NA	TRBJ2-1	TGCAGCGTTGAAGACAGTACCTACAATGAGCAGTTCTTC	CSVEDSTYNEQFF
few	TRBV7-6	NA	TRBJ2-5	TGTGCCAGCAGCCGGGAAGAGACCCAGTACTTC	CASSREETQYF
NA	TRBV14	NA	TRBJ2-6	TGTGCCAGCAGCCAAGGGGGGCATGGGGCCAACGTCCTGACTTTC	CASSQGGHGANVLTF
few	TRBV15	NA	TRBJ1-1	TGTGCCACCAGCAGGGAGAGAGCGAACACTGAAGCTTTCTTT	CATSRERANTEAFF
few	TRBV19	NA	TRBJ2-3	TGTGCCACTAGGACAGGCACAGATACGCAGTATTTT	CATRTGTDTQYF
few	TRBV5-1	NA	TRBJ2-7	TGCGCCAGCAGCTTGCCGAGCTCCTACGAGCAGTACTTC	CASSLPSSYEQYF
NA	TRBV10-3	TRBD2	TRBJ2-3	TGTGCCATCAGTGAAACTAGCGGGAGTGGGGATACGCAGTATTTT	CAISETSGSGDTQYF
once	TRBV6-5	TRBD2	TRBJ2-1	TGTGCCAGCAGTTACCAGCGAGGGACTAGCGGAGGGGAGTTCTTC	CASSYQRGTSGGEFF